The 13 T cell receptor beta chains given below trace back to one sample, sequenced in a study of vaccination and CD4 T cells after COVID-19. CD4+ T cells that had been cultured provided DNA sequenced with the Oncomine TCR Beta short-read assay. TCRdb processed the PCR reads anew with MiXCR; each CDR3 protein has one entry. The sample holds about 26,000 distinct CDR3 sequences, around half seen once. Antigens of these TCRs are unknown. Described treatment: roughly 11-day PBMC culture with coronavirus spike peptide pools or control peptides (ViraFEST assay). Source: CD4+ T cells from blood, cultured in vitro, taken before SARS-CoV-2 vaccination. The receptors here all came from a human donor who received a COVID-19 vaccine.

The chain carries TRBV5-1 and TRBJ1-2; D remains unclear. This CDR3 spans 14 amino acids. V dropped 5 bases and J dropped 0 bases, with 11 bases sitting between them. Germline V gene lookup returns CDR1 SGHRS and CDR2 YFSETQ. In DNA form, the CDR3 reads TGCGCCAGCAGGGCTGCAATTTCTAACTATGGCTACACCTTC. This sequence encodes CASRAAISNYGYTF. Looking up the rest from reference TRBV5-1 and TRBJ1-2 gives the full variable domain: KAGVTQTPRYLIKTRGQQVTLSCSPISGHRSVSWYQQTPGQGLQFLFEYFSETQRNKGNFPGRFSGRQFSNSRSEMNVSTLELGDSALYLCASRAAISNYGYTFGSGTRLTVV.

This chain links TRBV6-1 with TRBJ2-5; 8 bases are a match to TRBD1. The CDR3 is 13 residues long. Germline CDR1 reads MNHNS; CDR2 reads SASEGT. With 8 bases clipped from V and 3 bases from J, the junction kept 5 bases outside the gene matches. DNA of the CDR3: TGTGCCAGCCGAGGGACAGGAAAAGAGACCCAGTACTTC. Amino acids: CASRGTGKETQYF.

This sequence joins TRBV25-1 and TRBJ2-7; D unresolved. Germline CDR1 reads MGHDK; CDR2 reads SYGVNS. The CDR3 has 12 amino acids. Trimming pared 3 bases from V and 2 bases from J, leaving 5 bases between. The chain's CDR3 is CASSDDPYEQYF. In DNA, the CDR3 is TGTGCCAGCAGTGACGACCCCTACGAGCAGTACTTC.

This clonotype occurred a few times. The chain couples TRBV7-2 to TRBJ2-3; TRBD2 matches at 12 bases. Germline V CDR1 and CDR2: SGHTA, FQGNSA. Trimming removed 5 bases from V and 2 bases from J; junction bases left unmatched: 8. CDR3 size: 17 residues. CDR3: CASSRRTSGIDTDTQYF. DNA for the CDR3: TGTGCCAGCAGCAGGAGGACTAGCGGGATAGACACAGATACGCAGTATTTT.

The chain joins TRBV29-1 to TRBJ1-1; TRBD1 aligns across 8 bases. The V segment lost 4 bases and the J segment 7 bases; nucleotides outside the gene matches: 11. Germline CDR1 reads SQVTM; CDR2 reads ANQGSEA. This CDR3 is 14 amino acids long. CDR3 sequence: CSVVVGQGGFEAFF. The CDR3 DNA reads TGCAGCGTTGTAGTAGGACAGGGAGGTTTTGAAGCTTTCTTT.

Here the CDR3 reads CASSSIGESYEQYF. Written as DNA, the CDR3 is TGTGCCAGCAGCTCCATAGGGGAATCCTACGAGCAGTACTTC. V usage is TRBV7-8 and J usage is TRBJ2-7; a possible D gene is TRBD1 (5 bases). V lost 4 bases to trimming and J lost 1 base, with 11 bases between them. This CDR3 comprises 14 residues. Germline CDR1 and CDR2: SGHVS and FQNEAQ.

The sample holds a few counts of this clonotype. CDR3 bases: TGCGCCAGCATCTCGAGGGGGGGGGACACTGAAGCTTTCTTT. It codes for CASISRGGDTEAFF. This rearrangement joins TRBV10-1 to TRBJ1-1; perhaps TRBD1 as D (6 bases). CDR1 and CDR2 (germline): WNHNN, SYGVQD (reference sequence). The length of the CDR3 is 14 residues. The V gene lost 7 bases and the J gene lost 3 bases, with 15 bases spanning the gap.

This clonotype was detected only a few times. Written as DNA, the CDR3 is TGTGCCAGCAGTGGACTGCCCGGCACAGATACGCAGTATTTT. Translation gives CASSGLPGTDTQYF. The chain links TRBV6-1 to TRBJ2-3; no clear D gene. The V gene's germline CDR1 is MNHNS and CDR2 SASEGT. The CDR3 spans 14 residues. V lost 4 bases and J 1 base, leaving 9 bases between the germline ends.

In nucleotides, the CDR3 is TGTGCCAGCAGCTTAGGGCAGTACAATGAGCAGTTCTTC. Translation: CASSLGQYNEQFF. The chain employs TRBV7-3 and TRBJ2-1; the D is unclear. The V and J ends lost 2 bases and 4 bases respectively, with 6 bases between them. Germline V gives CDR1 SGHTA, CDR2 FQGTGA. CDR3 size: 13 residues.

The sample holds a few counts of this clonotype. The genes are TRBV30 and TRBJ1-6, with TRBD1 identical over 7 bases. Germline assignment: CDR1 GTSNPN and CDR2 SVGIG (reference sequence). The CDR3 is made up of 14 amino acids. V trimming: 5 bases; J trimming: 10 bases; junction bases outside the gene matches: 11. The DNA of the CDR3 is TGTGCCTGGGGCATACAGGGGTTCAGATCACCCCTCCACTTT. This encodes CAWGIQGFRSPLHF.

A few counts support this clonotype. The chain carries TRBV5-1 and TRBJ1-2, with D unclear. Deletions cut 1 base from V and 8 bases from J, with 12 bases between. The germline V gene has CDR1 SGHRS and CDR2 YFSETQ. CDR3 length equals 13 residues. CDR3 protein: CASSLISTTGYTF. The CDR3 DNA follows: TGCGCCAGCAGCTTGATTTCCACGACGGGCTACACCTTC. The entire variable domain, with the rest obtained from reference TRBV5-1 and TRBJ1-2, is as follows: KAGVTQTPRYLIKTRGQQVTLSCSPISGHRSVSWYQQTPGQGLQFLFEYFSETQRNKGNFPGRFSGRQFSNSRSEMNVSTLELGDSALYLCASSLISTTGYTFGSGTRLTVV.

The V gene is TRBV5-6, the J gene TRBJ1-2; weak D call: TRBD1 (6 bases). This CDR3 is 15 amino acids long. Trimming took off 6 bases at V and 1 base at J, with 16 bases between the two ends. Germline V gives CDR1 SGHDT, CDR2 YYEEEE. The CDR3 is CASTTTGTLNYGYTF. As DNA, the CDR3 is TGTGCCAGCACCACAACCGGGACACTTAACTATGGCTACACCTTC. Combining the CDR3 with reference TRBV5-6 and TRBJ1-2 gives the whole variable domain DAGVTQSPTHLIKTRGQQVTLRCSPKSGHDTVSWYQQALGQGPQFIFQYYEEEERQRGNFPDRFSGHQFPNYSSELNVNALLLGDSALYLCASTTTGTLNYGYTFGSGTRLTVV.

This chain joins TRBV5-1 and TRBJ1-1, with unresolved D. V lost 1 base and J lost 5, with 9 bases in between. Germline CDR1 SGHRS, CDR2 YFSETQ. CDR3 length: 13 residues. The CDR3 region is CASSLSQNTEAFF. CDR3 DNA: TGCGCCAGCAGCTTGAGTCAGAATACTGAAGCTTTCTTT.